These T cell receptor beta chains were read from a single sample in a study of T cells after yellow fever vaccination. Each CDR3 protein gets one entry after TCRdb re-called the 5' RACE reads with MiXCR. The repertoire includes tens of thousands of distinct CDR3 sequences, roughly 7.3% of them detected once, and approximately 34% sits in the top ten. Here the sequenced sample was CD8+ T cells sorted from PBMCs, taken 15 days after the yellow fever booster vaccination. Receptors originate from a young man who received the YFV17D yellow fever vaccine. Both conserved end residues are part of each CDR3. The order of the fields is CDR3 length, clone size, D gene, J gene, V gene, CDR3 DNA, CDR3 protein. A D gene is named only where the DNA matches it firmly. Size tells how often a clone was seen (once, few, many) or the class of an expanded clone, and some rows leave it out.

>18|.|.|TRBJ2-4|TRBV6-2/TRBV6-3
TGTGCCAGCAGTTACTTCGACCACCGGACGGAGGCCAAAAACATTCAGTACTTC
CASSYFDHRTEAKNIQYF
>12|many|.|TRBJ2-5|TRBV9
TGTGCCAGCAGCAGGGCCGATGAGACCCAGTACTTC
CASSRADETQYF
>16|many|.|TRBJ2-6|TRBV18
TGTGCCAGCTCACTACAGGGAGCGCCCGGGGCCAACGTCCTGACTTTC
CASSLQGAPGANVLTF
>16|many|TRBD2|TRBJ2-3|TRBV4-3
TGCGCCAGCAGCCAAGATGGGAGCGGGAGGGCAGATACGCAGTATTTT
CASSQDGSGRADTQYF
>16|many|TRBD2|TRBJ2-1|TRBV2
TGTGCCAGCAGTGAAGTGGGCGGGGGGGGTTACAATGAGCAGTTCTTC
CASSEVGGGGYNEQFF
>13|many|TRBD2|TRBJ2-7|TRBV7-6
TGTGCCAGAGGGACTAGTGTTACCTACGAGCAGTACTTC
CARGTSVTYEQYF
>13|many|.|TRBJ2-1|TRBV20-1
TGCAGTGCTGTCCGGGCCGGGAATCAAGAGCAGTTCTTC
CSAVRAGNQEQFF
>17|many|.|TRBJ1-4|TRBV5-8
TGTGCCAGCAGCTTGGCAGGGAAGGTATCGGCTAATGAAAAACTGTTTTTT
CASSLAGKVSANEKLFF
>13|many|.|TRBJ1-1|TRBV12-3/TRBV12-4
TGTGCCAGCAGTTTTCAAGGGAACACTGAAGCTTTCTTT
CASSFQGNTEAFF
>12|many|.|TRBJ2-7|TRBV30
TGTGCCTGTTATGTGCGGGGCTACGAGCAGTACTTC
CACYVRGYEQYF
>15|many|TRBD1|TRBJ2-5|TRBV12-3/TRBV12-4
TGTGCCAGCAGCATGATGACAGGGCCGGGAGAGACCCAGTACTTC
CASSMMTGPGETQYF
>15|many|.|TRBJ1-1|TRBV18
TGTGCCAGCTCACCAAGCCCGGAGATGAACACTGAAGCTTTCTTT
CASSPSPEMNTEAFF
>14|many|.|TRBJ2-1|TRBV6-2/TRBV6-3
TGTGCCAGCAGGCCCGGGACAACCAACAATGAGCAGTTCTTC
CASRPGTTNNEQFF
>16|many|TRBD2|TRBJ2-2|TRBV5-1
TGCGCCAGCAGCTTGGGGACTAGCGGATACACCGGGGAGCTGTTTTTT
CASSLGTSGYTGELFF
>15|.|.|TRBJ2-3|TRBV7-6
TGTGCCAGCAGCTTAGGTGGCAGGGGAACAGATACGCAGTATTTT
CASSLGGRGTDTQYF
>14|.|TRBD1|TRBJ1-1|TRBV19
TGTGCCAGTAGTACCTTAGGGGGCAACACTGAAGCTTTCTTT
CASSTLGGNTEAFF
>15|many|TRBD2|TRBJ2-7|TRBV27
TGTGCCAGCAGTTTGGCTAGCGGGAGCTCCTACGAGCAGTACTTC
CASSLASGSSYEQYF
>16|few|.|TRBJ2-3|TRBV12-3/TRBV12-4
TGTGCCAGCAGTGCTGAGGGGGATCACGAGGCAGATACGCAGTATTTT
CASSAEGDHEADTQYF
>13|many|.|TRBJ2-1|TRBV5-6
TGTGCCAGCAGCTTGGATACCTACAATGAGCAGTTCTTC
CASSLDTYNEQFF
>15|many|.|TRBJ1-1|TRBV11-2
TGTGCCAGCAGCTTAGATCTAGGCTTGCGGACTGAAGCTTTCTTT
CASSLDLGLRTEAFF
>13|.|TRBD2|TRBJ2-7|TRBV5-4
TGTGCCAGCAGCTCTCGGACTAGCGGAGAGCAGTACTTC
CASSSRTSGEQYF
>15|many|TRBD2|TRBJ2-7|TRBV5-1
TGCGCCAGCAGCTTGGGGACTAGCGCAACCTACGAGCAGTACTTC
CASSLGTSATYEQYF
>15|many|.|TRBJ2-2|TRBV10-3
TGTGCCATCAGTGACTCCGGGACCAAGACCGGGGAGCTGTTTTTT
CAISDSGTKTGELFF
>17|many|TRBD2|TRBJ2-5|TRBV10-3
TGTGCCATCAGTGGAGTCGTGGGACTAGCGGGAGATGAGACCCAGTACTTC
CAISGVVGLAGDETQYF
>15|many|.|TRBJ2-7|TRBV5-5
TGTGCCAGCAGCTCCTCAGAGTATCGGTCCTACGAGCAGTACTTC
CASSSSEYRSYEQYF
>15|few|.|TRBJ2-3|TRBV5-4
TGTGCCAGCAGCTTGTTGAGGGAGAGCACAGATACGCAGTATTTT
CASSLLRESTDTQYF
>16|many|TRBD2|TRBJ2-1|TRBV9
TGTGCCAGCAGCGAGTCAGCGGGAATCTCCTACAATGAGCAGTTCTTC
CASSESAGISYNEQFF
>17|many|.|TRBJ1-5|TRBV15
TGTGCCACCAGCAGAGATTTGGGAACTTTGGGCAATCAGCCCCAGCATTTT
CATSRDLGTLGNQPQHF
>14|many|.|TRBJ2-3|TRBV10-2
TGCGCCAGCAAGGAGACGGTGCTGGCAGATACGCAGTATTTT
CASKETVLADTQYF
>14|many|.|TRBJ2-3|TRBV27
TGTGCCAGCAGTTTAGGTGGGAGTTCAGATACGCAGTATTTT
CASSLGGSSDTQYF
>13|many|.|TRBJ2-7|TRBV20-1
TGCAGTGCTAGACAGGTATCCACCTACGAGCAGTACTTC
CSARQVSTYEQYF
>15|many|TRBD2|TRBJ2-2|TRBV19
TGTGCCAGTAGTATGTTAGCGGGAGCGACCGGGGAGCTGTTTTTT
CASSMLAGATGELFF
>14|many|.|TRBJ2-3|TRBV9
TGTGCCAGCAGCGTAGAGTATAGCACAGATACGCAGTATTTT
CASSVEYSTDTQYF
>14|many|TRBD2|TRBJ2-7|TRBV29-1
TGCAGCGTGGGCGGGGGGACTACGAACCGGGAGCAGTACTTC
CSVGGGTTNREQYF
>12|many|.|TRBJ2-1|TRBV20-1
TGCAGTGCTAGAGATAATTACAATGAGCAGTTCTTC
CSARDNYNEQFF
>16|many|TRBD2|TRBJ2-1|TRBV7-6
TGTGCCAGCAGCTTAGGCCAGGCTAGCGGGAGTAATGAGCAGTTCTTC
CASSLGQASGSNEQFF
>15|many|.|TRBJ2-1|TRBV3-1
TGTGCCAGCAGCCAAGGAGTTGGGTTCGGCAATGAGCAGTTCTTC
CASSQGVGFGNEQFF
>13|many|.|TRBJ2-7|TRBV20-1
TGCAGTCTCCAACCCGGGGGGCAGTACGAGCAGTACTTC
CSLQPGGQYEQYF
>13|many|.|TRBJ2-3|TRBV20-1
TGCAGTGCCGCACAGTCTAGCACAGATACGCAGTATTTT
CSAAQSSTDTQYF
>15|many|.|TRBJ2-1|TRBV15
TGTGCCACCAGCAGTTTCGGGGGCTCCTACAATGAGCAGTTCTTC
CATSSFGGSYNEQFF
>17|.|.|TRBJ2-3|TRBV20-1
TGCAGTGCTAGAAGGCCGGGTCCTAAGTCCCACACAGATACGCAGTATTTT
CSARRPGPKSHTDTQYF
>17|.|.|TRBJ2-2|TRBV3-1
TGTGCCAGCAGCCCCACAGGGGAGGGTTCAATCACCGGGGAGCTGTTTTTT
CASSPTGEGSITGELFF
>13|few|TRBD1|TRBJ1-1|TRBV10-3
TGTGCCATCAGTGGGGACAGCAACACTGAAGCTTTCTTT
CAISGDSNTEAFF
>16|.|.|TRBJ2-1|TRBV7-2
TGTGCCAGCAGCTTTTGGGGTACTGGGTCGTACAATGAGCAGTTCTTC
CASSFWGTGSYNEQFF
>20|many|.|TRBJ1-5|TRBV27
TGTGCCAGCAGTTGCAATTCCCCTCTGTGGGGCGCCGGTGGCAATCAGCCCCAGCATTTT
CASSCNSPLWGAGGNQPQHF
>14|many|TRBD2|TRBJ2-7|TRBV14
TGTGCCAGCAGCCAAGTCGGCGGGAGCACCGAGCAGTACTTC
CASSQVGGSTEQYF
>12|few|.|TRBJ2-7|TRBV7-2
TGTGCCAGCAGCTCGCCTTACCACGAGCAGTACTTC
CASSSPYHEQYF
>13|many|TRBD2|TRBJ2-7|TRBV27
TGTGCCAGCAGTCTAGCGGGAGGCCACGAGCAGTACTTC
CASSLAGGHEQYF
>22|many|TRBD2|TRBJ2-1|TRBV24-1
TGTGCCACCAGTGAAAGGGAAGGTAAGGGGACTAGCGGCTACTTGGGATACAATGAGCAGTTCTTC
CATSEREGKGTSGYLGYNEQFF
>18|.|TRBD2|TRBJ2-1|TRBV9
TGTGCCAGCAGCGTAGCGCTAGCGGGGGGTGGGGTATACAATGAGCAGTTCTTC
CASSVALAGGGVYNEQFF